This T cell receptor (beta chain) stems from a study of blood T cell repertoires in COVID-19. Overall study context: Acute and convalescent COVID-19 specimens originated in the United States, Italy and Spain.

The table came from immunoSEQ multiplex PCR; TCRdb's copy has only in-frame clones and leaves some out. Counted here are around 46,000 clones, about 89% occurring once; the ten biggest clones make up 15% to 20%. CDR1 and CDR2 from the germline V gene are ENHRY and SYGVKD. This CDR3 spans 15 amino acids. V dropped 6 bases and J dropped 3; count of bases not matched to a gene: 3. The receptor was derived from a man between 60 and 75 years old with active or convalescent COVID-19. The V call is TRBV10-3, the J call TRBJ2-1, with 12 bases lining up with TRBD2. The specimen was peripheral blood. DNA for the CDR3: TGTGCCATCAGCGAACTAGCGGGGGGCTACAATGAGCAGTTCTTC. Amino acids: CAISELAGGYNEQFF.